This TCR beta chain was recorded in a study of blood T cell repertoires in COVID-19. In the study overall: Material from acute and convalescent COVID-19 was sourced from the United States, Italy and Spain.

Study processing details: Researchers report that nucleated cell counts were estimated from reference gene primer amplification. Profiled with immunoSEQ multiplex PCR; TCRdb holds only in-frame clones, not every one. The D gene and trimming were derived from the DNA, and the V and J assignments and clone size from that table. The profile covers approximately 210,000 clones, with around 81% appearing a single time and about 4.3% taken by the ten largest. This CDR3 region has 16 residues. Germline V gene lookup returns CDR1 LGHNA and CDR2 YNFKEQ. Germline trimming cut 0 bases from V and 6 bases from J; bases unmatched to any gene: 5. This clone was observed a few times. Individuals aged about 18 to 89 years were recruited from about two dozen US areas.

The V call is TRBV4-2, the J call TRBJ2-1; TRBD2 matches at 10 bases. The specimen was PBMCs or T cells enriched from blood (not recorded which). This clonotype was sampled from a man younger than 45 with acute COVID-19. The CDR3 sequence: CASSQDPSGGANEQFF. In DNA, the CDR3 is TGTGCCAGCAGCCAAGACCCCAGCGGGGGGGCCAATGAGCAGTTCTTC.